The clone carrying this T cell receptor (beta chain) came up a few times. What it recognizes is unknown. cDNA came from around 0.54 to 1 ug RNA primed by random hexamers. Amplification of TCR beta CDR3 spanned 54 Vbeta and 13 Jbeta via immunoSEQ multiplex PCR. MiXCR, applied by TCRdb to the immunoSEQ multiplex PCR reads, yields one record per CDR3 protein. The sample contains 160,000 or so distinct CDR3 sequences, over 85% of which appear only once. This CDR3 is built from 12 residues. Looked up from germline, CDR1 is LGHDT and CDR2 is YNNKEL (reference sequence). V was trimmed by 4 bases and J by 5 bases, leaving 6 bases between them. These data originate in a study of CD8 T cells in Susac syndrome. Findings and caveats of the study: The study's TCR sequencing and HLA analysis covered a relatively small number of individuals, and the study acknowledged this.

Those who served as multiple sclerosis controls were treatment-naive patients with stable or active relapsing-remitting disease. TEMRA cells were enriched by FACS, and CD4+ and CD8+ T cells were negatively isolated. The sequence derives from a human donor with multiple sclerosis. V and J are TRBV3-1 and TRBJ2-1, with D unclear. The sample consisted of CD8+ T cells from PBMCs. CDR3 region: CASSPRDNEQFF. The CDR3 DNA follows: TGTGCCAGCAGCCCAAGGGACAATGAGCAGTTCTTC.